Included here is one T cell receptor (beta chain) sequence, with context. This entry is derived from a study of OX40 agonist ivuxolimab in advanced cancers. Study-wide background: Patients' therapy was ivuxolimab, an antibody that acts as an agonist of OX40 (CD134).

The table came from immunoSEQ multiplex PCR; TCRdb's copy has only in-frame clones and leaves some out. In the table there are approximately 64,000 clones, roughly 86% of which are singletons. This CDR3 spans 14 amino acids. The germline CDR1 and CDR2 sequences are MRHNA and SNTAGT. The ends lost 6 bases at V and 7 bases at J; junction bases unmatched: 10. Autoimmune disease history or systemic immunosuppression excluded patients. Researchers took blood at baseline, on cycle 4 day 1, and on cycle 7 day 1. The sequencing here drew on CD4+ or CD8+ T cells sorted from blood, taken in a trial of the OX40 agonist ivuxolimab. The V and J genes are TRBV6-4 and TRBJ2-7; 9 nucleotides align to TRBD1. The source of this sequence is an adult with an advanced solid tumor such as melanoma, head and neck, liver or kidney cancer. CDR3 bases: TGTGCCAGCAGCCCGGACAGGGGATCGGGGGAGCAGTACTTC. Residues: CASSPDRGSGEQYF.